These 16 T cell receptor beta chains were sequenced from one sample in a study of regulatory T cells in long-lasting Graves disease (dated by TCRdb to about 2021). To prepare the library, multiplex PCR was applied. Instrument on record: Illumina HiSeq 4000. CDR3 regions were amplified by Arm-PCR with iRepertoire HTBI primers to construct TCR beta libraries. TCRdb redid the processing of the public reads, applying fastp at Q25 and MiXCR, and retained in-frame beta chains. Every entry covers one CDR3 protein and lists the most common genes and DNA from its rows. Present in this sample are about 450,000 distinct CDR3 sequences, around 24% of which were seen just once. The ten largest clonotypes hold around 24% of the sample. This specimen's time point label, interpreted: persistent/refractory GD, antithyroid drugs over 5 years with positive TRAb. For both TCR sequencing and RNA sequencing, RNA was extracted from PBMCs using TRIzol.

The starting material was peripheral blood mononuclear cells (PBMCs), obtained when the disease was refractory, from a patient treated with antithyroid drugs. These receptors came from a female donor with Graves disease.

The chain joins TRBV18 to TRBJ1-1; no firm D call. The CDR3 runs 15 residues. The germline V and J ends were trimmed by 0 bases and 0 bases, with 8 bases remaining between them. Germline lookup yields CDR1 KGHSH and CDR2 LQKENI. CDR3: CASSPPKRMNTEAFF. CDR3 nucleotides: TGTGCCAGCTCACCACCAAAACGGATGAACACTGAAGCTTTCTTT.

In the case of this clonotype: This sequence may be a read error, since a much larger clone differs from it by one base. The chain links TRBV2 to TRBJ2-2, with D perhaps TRBD2 (5 bases). The V gene lost 8 bases and the J gene lost 3 bases, with 16 bases spanning the gap. The CDR3 covers 15 residues. In germline, CDR1 is SNHLY, CDR2 FYNNEI. This chain's CDR3 is CASGVTRSDTGELFF. For the CDR3, the DNA is TGTGCCAGCGGTGTCACTAGATCTGACACCGGGGAGCTGTTTTTT.

This clonotype was seen only a few times. The chain has TRBV24-1 and TRBJ2-5; D is possibly TRBD2 (5 bases). V lost 4 bases and J lost 1, with 15 bases in between. CDR3 length: 16 residues. Per germline, CDR1 KGHDR and CDR2 SFDVKD. The CDR3 nucleotides are TGTGCCACCAGTGAATCCGTGAGCGGACTCCAAGAGACCCAGTACTTC. This translates into CATSESVSGLQETQYF.

The CDR3 region has the DNA TGTGCCACCCAGAGGGGGAGCGGCGGGGAGCTGTTTTTT. It codes for CATQRGSGGELFF. J is TRBJ2-2 and V is TRBV19; D possibly corresponds to TRBD1 (6 bases). This CDR3 is 13 amino acids long. The V and J ends lost 10 bases and 7 bases respectively, with 16 bases between them. Germline values: CDR1 LNHDA, CDR2 SQIVND (reference sequence). The full variable domain, rest sourced from reference TRBV19 and TRBJ2-2, is DGGITQSPKYLFRKEGQNVTLSCEQNLNHDAMYWYRQDPGQGLRLIYYSQIVNDFQKGDIAEGYSVSREKKESFPLTVTSAQKNPTAFYLCATQRGSGGELFFGEGSRLTVL.

This clonotype was recorded once. Since no conserved phenylalanine or tryptophan closes the CDR3, a read error is the likely cause. This sequence joins TRBV12-3 or TRBV12-4 and TRBJ1-5, with TRBD1 matching 7 bases. The V and J ends lost 4 bases and 5 bases, in that order; junction bases with no gene match: 5. The CDR3 covers 14 residues. In nucleotides, the CDR3 is TGTGCCAGCAGTTCCGACAGGGAATATCAGCCCCAGCATTCT. Translating gives CASSSDREYQPQHS.

This clonotype was observed many times. The rearrangement joins TRBV12-3 or TRBV12-4 to TRBJ2-2; the D call may be TRBD1 or TRBD2 (5 bases each). V was cut by 6 bases and J by 1 base, with 9 bases left in between. This CDR3 has 14 amino acids. CDR3 loop: CASSWDGNTGELFF. The CDR3 DNA follows: TGTGCCAGCAGCTGGGACGGGAACACCGGGGAGCTGTTTTTT.

This clonotype was recorded at least ten times. This chain joins TRBV6-1 and TRBJ1-5; D remains ambiguous. V lost 3 bases and J 3 bases, leaving 12 bases between the germline ends. There are 15 residues in the CDR3. The germline gives CDR1 MNHNS, CDR2 SASEGT. The CDR3 nucleotides read TGTGCCAGCAGTGAGTCGGGAGCCCTCAATCAGCCCCAGCATTTT. Its protein product is CASSESGALNQPQHF.

This clonotype appeared once. The J gene is TRBJ1-2, the V gene TRBV19; a possible D gene is TRBD1 (6 bases). The CDR3 sequence is 12 residues long. The V end lost 5 bases, the J end lost 7 bases, and 11 bases lay between the germline ends. Germline loops: CDR1 LNHDA, CDR2 SQIVND (reference sequence). CDR3 region: CASSRTDFGYTF. CDR3 nucleotide sequence: TGTGCCAGTAGTCGGACAGACTTTGGCTACACCTTC.

This clonotype has just a few counts. This sequence joins TRBV6-2 or TRBV6-3 and TRBJ2-3; 8 bases agree with TRBD1. Germline V lookup: CDR1 MNHEY, CDR2 SVGEGT. The V segment lost 2 bases and the J segment 2 bases; nucleotides outside the gene matches: 12. The CDR3 has 18 amino acids. The CDR3 loop reads CASSYAPGQAASTDTQYF. The CDR3 DNA is TGTGCCAGCAGTTACGCCCCGGGACAGGCCGCCTCCACAGATACGCAGTATTTT.

As concerns this clonotype: One base away lies a much larger clone, so this may be a sequencing read error. V gene TRBV28 combines with J gene TRBJ2-4; possibly TRBD1 for D (6 bases). Germline CDR1 is MDHEN and CDR2 is SYDVKM. This CDR3 is 13 amino acids long. The ends were cut back, 8 bases at V and 4 bases at J, with 12 bases in the middle. In nucleotides, the CDR3 is TGTGCCAGCCAAGGGACAAGGAAAAACATTCAGTACTTC. Translation: CASQGTRKNIQYF.

This clonotype was recorded a few times. The chain recombines TRBV3-1 with TRBJ2-7; TRBD2 matches 10 bases. CDR3 size: 16 residues. V was pared by 5 bases and J by 0 bases, with 7 bases of the junction left unmatched. The germline CDR1 and CDR2 sequences are LGHDT and YNNKEL (reference sequence). Here the CDR3 DNA reads TGTGCCAGCAGCATCCTCCTAGCGGGAGCCTCCTACGAGCAGTACTTC. Its translation is CASSILLAGASYEQYF.

The CDR3 bases are TGCAGTGTGACAGGGGCTTCCTACGAGCAGTACTTC. The encoded protein is CSVTGASYEQYF. This chain joins TRBV20-1 and TRBJ2-7; 8 bases agree with TRBD1. V shed 7 bases and J 1 base; nucleotides not matched to a gene: 3. Germline CDR1 is DFQATT and CDR2 is SNEGSKA (reference sequence). This CDR3 is built from 12 residues.

This clonotype was seen more than once but under ten times. The rearrangement uses TRBV5-4 and TRBJ2-7; possible D gene TRBD2, 6 bases. V was cut by 4 bases and J by 2 bases, with 16 bases left in between. Germline V lookup: CDR1 SGHNT, CDR2 YYREEE (reference sequence). This CDR3 is built from 15 residues. CDR3 DNA: TGTGCCAGCAGCCCAGCCAGCGGGCCACCCTACGAGCAGTACTTC. Translated, it gives CASSPASGPPYEQYF.

This clonotype was counted at least ten times. The genes are TRBV20-1 and TRBJ2-5; 12 nucleotides match TRBD2. This CDR3 comprises 15 residues. CDR1 DFQATT and CDR2 SNEGSKA come from the germline V gene (reference sequence). The junction had 5 bases not matched to a gene; V was cut back by 2 bases and J by 4 bases. The CDR3 coding sequence is TGCAGTGCTAGAAATATGGGACTAGCGGGAGAGACCCAGTACTTC. Translating it yields CSARNMGLAGETQYF.

Of note for this clonotype: A much larger clone is a single base away; this may be a read error. The chain recombines TRBV29-1 with TRBJ2-7, with 8 bases aligning to TRBD1. The CDR3 runs 13 residues. From germline, CDR1 is SQVTM and CDR2 ANQGSEA. V lost 7 bases, J lost 2 bases, and 7 bases stayed unmatched. In nucleotides, the CDR3 is TGCAGCGCCGAGGACAGGGAACCCTACGAGCAGTACTTC. Translating gives CSAEDREPYEQYF.

The DNA of the CDR3 is TGTGCCAGCAGCTTACCGACAGGCCAAGAGACCCAGTACTTC. Amino acid sequence: CASSLPTGQETQYF. This rearrangement joins TRBV7-9 to TRBJ2-5, with D maybe TRBD1 (6 bases). There are 14 residues in the CDR3. V dropped 2 bases and J dropped 1 base, with 8 bases sitting between them. Looked up from germline, CDR1 is SEHNR and CDR2 is FQNEAQ (reference sequence).